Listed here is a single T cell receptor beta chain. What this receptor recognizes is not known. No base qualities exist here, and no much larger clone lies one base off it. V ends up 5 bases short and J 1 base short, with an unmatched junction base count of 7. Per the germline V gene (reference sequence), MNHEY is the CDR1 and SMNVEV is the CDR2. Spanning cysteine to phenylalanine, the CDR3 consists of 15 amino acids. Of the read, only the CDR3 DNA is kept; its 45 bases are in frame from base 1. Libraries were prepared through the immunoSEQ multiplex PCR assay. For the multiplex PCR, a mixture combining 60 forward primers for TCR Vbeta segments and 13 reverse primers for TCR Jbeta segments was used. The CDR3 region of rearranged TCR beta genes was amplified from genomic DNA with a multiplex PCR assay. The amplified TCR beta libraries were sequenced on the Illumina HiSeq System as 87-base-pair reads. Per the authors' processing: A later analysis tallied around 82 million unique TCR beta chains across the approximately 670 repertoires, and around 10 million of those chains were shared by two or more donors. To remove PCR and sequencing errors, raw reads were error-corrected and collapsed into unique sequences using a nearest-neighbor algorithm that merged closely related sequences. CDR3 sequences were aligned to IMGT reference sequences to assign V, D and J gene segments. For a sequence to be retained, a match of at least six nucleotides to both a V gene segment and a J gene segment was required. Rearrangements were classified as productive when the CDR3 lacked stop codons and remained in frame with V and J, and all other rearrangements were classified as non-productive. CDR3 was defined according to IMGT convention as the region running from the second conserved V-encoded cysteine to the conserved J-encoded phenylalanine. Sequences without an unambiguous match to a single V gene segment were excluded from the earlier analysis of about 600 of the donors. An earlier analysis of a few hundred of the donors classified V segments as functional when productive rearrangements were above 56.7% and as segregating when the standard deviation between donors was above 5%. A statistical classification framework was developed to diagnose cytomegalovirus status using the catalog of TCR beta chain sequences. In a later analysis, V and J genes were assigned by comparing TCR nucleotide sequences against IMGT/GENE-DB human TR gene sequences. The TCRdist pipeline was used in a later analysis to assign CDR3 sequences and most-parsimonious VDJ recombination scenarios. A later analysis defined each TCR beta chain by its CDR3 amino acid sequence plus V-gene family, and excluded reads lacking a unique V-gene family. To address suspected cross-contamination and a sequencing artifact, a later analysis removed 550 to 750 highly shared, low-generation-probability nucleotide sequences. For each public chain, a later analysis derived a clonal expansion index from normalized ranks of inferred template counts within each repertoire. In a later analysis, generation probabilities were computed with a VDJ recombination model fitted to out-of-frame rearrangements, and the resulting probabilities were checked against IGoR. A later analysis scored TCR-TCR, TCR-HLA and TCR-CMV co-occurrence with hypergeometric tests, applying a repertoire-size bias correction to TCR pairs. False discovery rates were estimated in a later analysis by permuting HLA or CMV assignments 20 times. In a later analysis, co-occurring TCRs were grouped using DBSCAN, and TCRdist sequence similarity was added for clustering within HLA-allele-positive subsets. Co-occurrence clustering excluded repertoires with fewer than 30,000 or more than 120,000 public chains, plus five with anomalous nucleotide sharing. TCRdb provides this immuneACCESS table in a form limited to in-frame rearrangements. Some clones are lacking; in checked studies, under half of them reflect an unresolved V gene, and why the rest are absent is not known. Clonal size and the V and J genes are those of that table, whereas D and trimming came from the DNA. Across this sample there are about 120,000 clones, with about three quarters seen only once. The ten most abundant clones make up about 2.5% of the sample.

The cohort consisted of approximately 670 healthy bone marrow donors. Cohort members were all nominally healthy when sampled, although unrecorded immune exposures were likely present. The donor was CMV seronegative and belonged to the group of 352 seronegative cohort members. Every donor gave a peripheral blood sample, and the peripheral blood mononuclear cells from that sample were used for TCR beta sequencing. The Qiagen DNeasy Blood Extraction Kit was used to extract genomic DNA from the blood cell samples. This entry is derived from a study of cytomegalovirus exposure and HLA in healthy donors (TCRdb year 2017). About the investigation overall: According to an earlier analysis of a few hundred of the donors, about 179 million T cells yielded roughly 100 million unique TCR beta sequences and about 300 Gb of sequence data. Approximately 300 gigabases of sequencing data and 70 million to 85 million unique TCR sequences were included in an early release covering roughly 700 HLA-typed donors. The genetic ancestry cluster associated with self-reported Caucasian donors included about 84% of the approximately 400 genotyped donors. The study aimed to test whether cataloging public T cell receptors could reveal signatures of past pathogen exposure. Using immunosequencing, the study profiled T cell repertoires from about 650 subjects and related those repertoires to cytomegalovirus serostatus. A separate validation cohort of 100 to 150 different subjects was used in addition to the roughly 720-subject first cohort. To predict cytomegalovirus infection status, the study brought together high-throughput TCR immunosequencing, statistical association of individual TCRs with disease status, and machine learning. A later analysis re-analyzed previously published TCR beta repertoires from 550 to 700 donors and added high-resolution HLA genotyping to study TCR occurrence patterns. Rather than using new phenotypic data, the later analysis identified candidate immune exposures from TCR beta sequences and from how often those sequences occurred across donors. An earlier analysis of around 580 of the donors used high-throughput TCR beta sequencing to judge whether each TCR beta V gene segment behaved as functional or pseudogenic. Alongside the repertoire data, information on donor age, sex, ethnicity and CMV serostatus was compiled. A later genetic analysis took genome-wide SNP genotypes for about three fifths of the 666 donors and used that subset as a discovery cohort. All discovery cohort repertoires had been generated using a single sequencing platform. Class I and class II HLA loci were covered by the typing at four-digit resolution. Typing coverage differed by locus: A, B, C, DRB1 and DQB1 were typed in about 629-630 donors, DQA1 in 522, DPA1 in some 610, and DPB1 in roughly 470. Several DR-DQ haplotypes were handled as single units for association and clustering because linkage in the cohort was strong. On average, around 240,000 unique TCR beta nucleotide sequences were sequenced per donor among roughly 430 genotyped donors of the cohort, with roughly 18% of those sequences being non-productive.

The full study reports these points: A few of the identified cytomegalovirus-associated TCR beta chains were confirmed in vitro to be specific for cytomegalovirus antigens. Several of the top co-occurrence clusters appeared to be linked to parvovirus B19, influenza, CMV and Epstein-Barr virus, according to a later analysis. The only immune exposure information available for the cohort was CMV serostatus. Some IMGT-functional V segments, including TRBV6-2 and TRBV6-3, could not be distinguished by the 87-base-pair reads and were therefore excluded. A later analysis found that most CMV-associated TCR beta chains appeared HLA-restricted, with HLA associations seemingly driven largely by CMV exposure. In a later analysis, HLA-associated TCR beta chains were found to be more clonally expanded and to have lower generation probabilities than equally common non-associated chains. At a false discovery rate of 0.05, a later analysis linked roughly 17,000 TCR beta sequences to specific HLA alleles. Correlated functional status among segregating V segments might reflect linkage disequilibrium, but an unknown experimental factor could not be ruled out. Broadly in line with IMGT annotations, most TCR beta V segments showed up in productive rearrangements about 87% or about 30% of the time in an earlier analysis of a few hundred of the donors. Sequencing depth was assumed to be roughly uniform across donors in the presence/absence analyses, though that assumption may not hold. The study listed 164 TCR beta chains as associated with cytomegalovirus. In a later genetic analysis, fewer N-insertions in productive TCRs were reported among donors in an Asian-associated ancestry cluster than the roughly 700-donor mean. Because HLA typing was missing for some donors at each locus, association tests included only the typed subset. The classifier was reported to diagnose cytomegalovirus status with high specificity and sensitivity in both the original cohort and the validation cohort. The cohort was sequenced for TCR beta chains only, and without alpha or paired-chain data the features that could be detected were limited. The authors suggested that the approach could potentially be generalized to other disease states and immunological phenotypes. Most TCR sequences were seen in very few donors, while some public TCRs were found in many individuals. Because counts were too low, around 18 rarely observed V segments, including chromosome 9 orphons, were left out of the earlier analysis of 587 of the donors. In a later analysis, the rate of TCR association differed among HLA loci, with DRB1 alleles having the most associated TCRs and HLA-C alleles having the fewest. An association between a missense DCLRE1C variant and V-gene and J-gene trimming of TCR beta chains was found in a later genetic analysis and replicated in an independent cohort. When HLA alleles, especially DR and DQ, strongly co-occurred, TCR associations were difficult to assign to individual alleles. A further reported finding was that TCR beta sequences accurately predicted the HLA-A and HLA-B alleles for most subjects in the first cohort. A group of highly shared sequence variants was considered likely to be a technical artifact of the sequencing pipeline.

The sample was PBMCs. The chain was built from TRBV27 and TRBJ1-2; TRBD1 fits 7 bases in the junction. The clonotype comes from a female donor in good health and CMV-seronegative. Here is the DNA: TGTGCCAGCAGTAGGGGGGACAGTATTAACTATGGCTACACCTTC. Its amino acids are CASSRGDSINYGYTF.